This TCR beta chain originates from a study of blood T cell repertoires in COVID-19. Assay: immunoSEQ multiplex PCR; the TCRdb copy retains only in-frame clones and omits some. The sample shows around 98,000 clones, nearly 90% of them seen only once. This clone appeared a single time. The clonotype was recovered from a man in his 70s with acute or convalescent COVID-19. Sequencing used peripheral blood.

This chain's CDR3 is CSVDHQGWGAFF. CDR3 in DNA: TGCAGCGTAGATCACCAGGGTTGGGGTGCTTTCTTT. The V gene is TRBV29-1, the J gene TRBJ1-1, with TRBD1 as a possible D gene (5 bases). V was shortened by 6 bases and J by 11 bases, with 19 bases between the two germline ends. The CDR3 spans 12 residues. Germline CDR1 SQVTM, CDR2 ANQGSEA.